This TCR beta chain was identified in a study of technical replicates of blood from a few donors. Assay used: immunoSEQ multiplex PCR; TCRdb lists only in-frame clones, some missing. The sample holds about 89,000 clones, roughly 94% seen once. The germline CDR1 and CDR2 sequences are MNHGY and SVAAGI. The V and J ends lost 4 bases and 4 bases respectively, with 12 bases between them. The CDR3 has 14 amino acids. The sample taken for sequencing was T cells isolated from PBMCs. The chain couples TRBV6-9 to TRBJ2-3; perhaps TRBD1 as D (6 bases). The receptor was derived from a human donor in good health. CDR3 residues: CASSLGGRADTQYF. The CDR3 bases are TGTGCCAGCAGTTTAGGGGGACGAGCAGATACGCAGTATTTT.